This passage covers 4 T cell receptor beta chains from one sample sequenced in a study of early T cells in non-severe SARS-CoV-2 infection. TCRdb analysed the 5' RACE reads with MiXCR anew, one entry per CDR3 protein. The data hold some 81,000 distinct CDR3 sequences, with more than 7.5% observed a single time. Specimen: whole blood. The receptor set was obtained from an adult who was a healthcare worker with PCR-confirmed SARS-CoV-2 infection or an uninfected control (not recorded which).

The chain carries TRBV25-1 and TRBJ2-5, with D possibly TRBD1 on 6 matching bases. V gave up 1 base and J gave up 3 bases, with 9 bases separating them. This CDR3 has 14 amino acids. The germline V gene has CDR1 MGHDK and CDR2 SYGVNS. The CDR3 sequence: CASSELDSKETQYF. CDR3 DNA sequence: TGTGCCAGCAGTGAATTGGACAGTAAAGAGACCCAGTACTTC.

This clonotype was observed many times. The chain combines TRBV6-1 with TRBJ1-2, with 7 bases that match TRBD1. The CDR3 is 14 residues long. J gave up 2 bases and V 8 bases, and 8 bases lay outside the gene matches. Germline CDR1 MNHNS, CDR2 SASEGT. The CDR3 here is CASSEGRGNYGYTF. CDR3 in DNA: TGTGCCAGCTCAGAGGGCAGGGGGAACTATGGCTACACCTTC.

The chain employs TRBV7-9 and TRBJ1-2, with D possibly matching TRBD1 (5 bases). The CDR3 is 14 amino acids. V lost 5 bases and J lost 4, with 14 bases in between. In germline, CDR1 is SEHNR, CDR2 FQNEAQ (reference sequence). The CDR3 bases are TGTGCCAGCAGCGATGGGGACGGCCTCTATGGCTACACCTTC. Translation gives CASSDGDGLYGYTF.

This clonotype came up a few times. The rearrangement uses TRBV20-1 and TRBJ2-5; D perhaps matches TRBD1 (7 bases). The CDR3 extends over 15 amino acids. V was trimmed by 5 bases and J by 5 bases, leaving 21 bases between them. Germline-derived CDR1 and CDR2 are DFQATT and SNEGSKA (reference sequence). The CDR3, as DNA: TGCAGTGCTGGCCAGGGGGGCTCATCCCAGGAGACCCAGTACTTC. This gives the protein CSAGQGGSSQETQYF.